One sample yielded the 29 T cell receptor beta chains listed below, sequenced in a study of blood T cell repertoires in COVID-19. Only in-frame clones appear in the TCRdb table, and some are missing; sequencing was by immunoSEQ multiplex PCR. The sample yields around 170,000 clones, about nine tenths seen once. Sequenced input: peripheral blood. Source of these receptors: a woman younger than 45 with acute or convalescent COVID-19.

This clone was seen only once. The CDR3 DNA reads TGCGCCAGCAGCTTGGGTCTACTCGAGGGTCAGCCCCAGCATTTT. The encoded protein is CASSLGLLEGQPQHF. J is TRBJ1-5 and V is TRBV5-1, with no clear D. This CDR3 is built from 15 residues. CDR1 SGHRS and CDR2 YFSETQ come from the germline V gene. Trimming took off 0 bases at V and 6 bases at J, with 13 bases between the two ends.

This clone was seen a single time. The rearrangement links TRBV12-3 or TRBV12-4 to TRBJ2-1; D call uncertain. The CDR3 is made up of 11 amino acids. The V end lost 6 bases, the J end lost 8 bases, and 8 bases lay between the germline ends. CDR3 in DNA: TGTGCCAGCAGAGTACGAGATGAGCAGTTCTTC. Protein sequence: CASRVRDEQFF.

This clone came up a few times. DNA of the CDR3: TGCAGCGTTAGACAGGGGGTAAGGACTGAAGCTTTCTTT. Its translation: CSVRQGVRTEAFF. This chain links TRBV29-1 with TRBJ1-1; 9 nucleotides align to TRBD1. V shed 5 bases, J shed 5 bases, and the junction held 6 bases outside the gene matches. Looked up from germline, CDR1 is SQVTM and CDR2 is ANQGSEA. The CDR3 contains 13 residues.

The V gene is TRBV10-1, the J gene TRBJ2-1; D uncertain. There are 12 residues in the CDR3. Trimming stripped 6 bases from V and 6 bases from J, with 9 bases between. Germline-derived CDR1 and CDR2 are WNHNN and SYGVQD (reference sequence). DNA for the CDR3: TGCGCCAGCAGCCCAGGCTCCAATGAGCAGTTCTTC. Residues: CASSPGSNEQFF.

The V call is TRBV28, the J call TRBJ2-7; 9 positions match TRBD1. The CDR3 runs 13 residues. CDR1 is MDHEN, CDR2 SYDVKM, per germline. J lost 6 bases, V lost 4 bases, and 4 bases had no gene match. In DNA form, the CDR3 reads TGTGCCAGCAGTTGGGACAGGGAGGGCGAGCAGTACTTC. Translating gives CASSWDREGEQYF.

The chain links TRBV2 to TRBJ2-1; TRBD2 matches at 7 bases. The junction had 12 bases not matched to a gene; V was cut back by 8 bases and J by 8 bases. From germline, CDR1 is SNHLY and CDR2 FYNNEI. The CDR3 runs to 14 residues. As DNA, the CDR3 is TGTGCCAGCCGGCGGGAGACGTCCGAGGATGAGCAGTTCTTC. Its protein is CASRRETSEDEQFF.

In this sample, this clone turned up once. The chain couples TRBV18 to TRBJ2-1; 15 bases match TRBD2. Trimming at V came to 0 bases and at J to 6 bases, leaving 0 bases not matched to a gene. This CDR3 comprises 16 residues. From germline, CDR1 is KGHSH and CDR2 LQKENI. CDR3 bases: TGTGCCAGCTCACCACCGGGACTAGCGGGAGGCAATGAGCAGTTCTTC. It is translated as CASSPPGLAGGNEQFF.

This clone was detected only a few times. The V gene is TRBV2, the J gene TRBJ1-2, with no clear D. This CDR3 is built from 10 residues. V lost 11 bases to trimming and J lost 6 bases, with 10 bases between them. Germline V lookup: CDR1 SNHLY, CDR2 FYNNEI. The CDR3, as DNA: TGTGCCGGTTCTGGAGATGGCTACACCTTC. Its protein is CAGSGDGYTF.

V is TRBV18 and J is TRBJ2-1, with TRBD2 matching over 10 bases. The V segment lost 2 bases and the J segment 7 bases; nucleotides outside the gene matches: 11. CDR1 is KGHSH, CDR2 LQKENI, per germline. The CDR3 is 17 residues long. The CDR3 loop is CASSPRGQASGRNEQFF. The CDR3 DNA follows: TGTGCCAGCTCACCAAGGGGTCAGGCTAGCGGGAGAAATGAGCAGTTCTTC.

The rearrangement joins TRBV19 to TRBJ2-3; D gene uncertain. CDR3 length equals 14 residues. Germline values: CDR1 LNHDA, CDR2 SQIVND (reference sequence). Trimming cost V 5 bases and J 6 bases, with 15 bases left between them. The CDR3 coding sequence is TGTGCCAGTAGTGTTGATTACTCATCGGATACGCAGTATTTT. Translation: CASSVDYSSDTQYF.

Here the CDR3 reads CASSILVRKFF. The CDR3 DNA follows: TGTGCCAGCAGCATTCTAGTACGTAAGTTCTTC. The rearrangement uses TRBV28 and TRBJ2-1, with unresolved D. Trimming shortened V by 6 bases and J by 14 bases, and 14 bases separated the two germline ends. This CDR3 has 11 amino acids. Germline V gives CDR1 MDHEN, CDR2 SYDVKM.

The chain employs TRBV9 and TRBJ2-1; 7 positions match TRBD2. The CDR3 is 15 amino acids. V lost 4 bases, J lost 1 base, and 5 bases stayed unmatched. The V gene's germline CDR1 is SGDLS and CDR2 YYNGEE. This CDR3 reads CASSRSGTSYNEQFF. DNA of the CDR3: TGTGCCAGCAGCCGCAGCGGGACTTCCTACAATGAGCAGTTCTTC.

The CDR3 protein is CATSSTGDEQFF. As DNA, the CDR3 is TGTGCCACCAGTTCAACAGGCGATGAGCAGTTCTTC. The chain couples TRBV24-1 to TRBJ2-1; possible D gene TRBD1, 5 bases. This CDR3 comprises 12 residues. The V gene's germline CDR1 is KGHDR and CDR2 SFDVKD. The V and J ends lost 6 bases and 8 bases respectively, with 10 bases between them.

The chain is built from TRBV5-1 and TRBJ1-1; TRBD1 matches at 8 bases. This CDR3 contains 15 residues. V lost 1 base to trimming and J lost 8 bases; unmatched junction nucleotides: 10. CDR1 SGHRS and CDR2 YFSETQ come from the germline V gene. DNA for the CDR3: TGCGCCAGCAGCTTGCCGGCCGGGACAGGAATAGAAGCTTTCTTT. It translates to CASSLPAGTGIEAFF.

The genes are TRBV11-3 and TRBJ1-2; D is uncertain. Germline assignment: CDR1 SGHNT and CDR2 YENEEA. With 0 bases removed from V and 2 bases from J, the gap between germline ends came to 4 bases. This CDR3 contains 13 residues. As DNA, the CDR3 is TGTGCCAGCAGCTTAGAGCGAAACTATGGCTACACCTTC. Protein product: CASSLERNYGYTF.

The chain carries TRBV9 and TRBJ2-7, with a possible D match to TRBD2 (5 bases). Per the germline V gene, CDR1 is SGDLS and CDR2 is YYNGEE. The V end was cut by 4 bases, the J end by 2 bases, with 28 bases between. CDR3 length equals 19 residues. The CDR3 DNA follows: TGTGCCAGCAGCTCTAGCCCCGCTCGGGGTGTGACGGGGACCTACGAGCAGTACTTC. Amino acid sequence: CASSSSPARGVTGTYEQYF. The full variable domain, its missing parts supplied by reference TRBV9 and TRBJ2-7, is DSGVTQTPKHLITATGQRVTLRCSPRSGDLSVYWYQQSLDQGLQFLIQYYNGEERAKGNILERFSAQQFPDLHSELNLSSLELGDSALYFCASSSSPARGVTGTYEQYFGPGTRLTVT.

The V call is TRBV2, the J call TRBJ1-1, with D tentatively TRBD1 (6 bases). This CDR3 region has 12 residues. Deletions cut 6 bases from V and 8 bases from J, with 13 bases between. Looked up from germline, CDR1 is SNHLY and CDR2 is FYNNEI. The CDR3 loop reads CASSFSGGEAFF. CDR3 sequence (DNA): TGTGCCAGCAGCTTCTCGGGGGGCGAAGCTTTCTTT.

J is TRBJ2-4 and V is TRBV6-1; D ambiguous. The CDR3 runs to 14 residues. Germline assignment: CDR1 MNHNS and CDR2 SASEGT. Trimming left V 2 bases short and J 8 bases short, with 13 bases between. CDR3 nucleotide sequence: TGTGCCAGCAGTGAATACCGGGTTCGAGACATTCAGTACTTC. It yields the protein CASSEYRVRDIQYF.

CDR3 sequence reads: CASSLLGRGSPLHF. CDR3 DNA: TGTGCCAGCAGCTTATTAGGGAGGGGCTCACCCCTCCACTTT. The chain employs TRBV7-9 and TRBJ1-6, with a weak D call TRBD1 (5 bases). Germline V CDR1 and CDR2: SEHNR, FQNEAQ (reference sequence). This CDR3 region has 14 residues. Deletions cut 2 bases from V and 10 bases from J, with 12 bases between.

CDR3: CATQGSAYNEQFF. For the CDR3, the DNA is TGTGCCACACAGGGATCCGCCTACAATGAGCAGTTCTTC. The rearrangement links TRBV24-1 to TRBJ2-1, with D possibly being TRBD1 (6 bases). Germline-derived CDR1 and CDR2 are KGHDR and SFDVKD. V lost 10 bases to trimming and J lost 2 bases, with 11 bases between them. This CDR3 is 13 amino acids long.

The chain joins TRBV19 to TRBJ1-5; D possibly corresponds to TRBD1 (5 bases). Trimming shortened V by 6 bases and J by 3 bases, and 15 bases separated the two germline ends. The CDR3 is 15 amino acids. Germline V gene lookup returns CDR1 LNHDA and CDR2 SQIVND (reference sequence). CDR3 sequence: CASRGRGSYNQPQHF. CDR3 nucleotide sequence: TGTGCCAGTAGGGGAAGGGGTTCCTACAATCAGCCCCAGCATTTT.

The chain has TRBV28 and TRBJ2-7; 10 bases are a match to TRBD2. The CDR3 spans 13 residues. V lost 10 bases and J lost 7; bases outside the gene matches: 10. Germline loops: CDR1 MDHEN, CDR2 SYDVKM. CDR3 bases: TGTGCCACCGAACCGGGACTAGCGAGGGAGCAGTACTTC. Amino acid sequence: CATEPGLAREQYF.

The chain links TRBV3-1 (or the pseudogene TRBV3-2) to TRBJ2-5, with a weak D call TRBD2 (5 bases). Germline assignment: CDR1 LGHDT and CDR2 YNNKEL (reference sequence). The CDR3 runs to 11 residues. V lost 5 bases to trimming and J lost 10 bases, with 11 bases between them. The CDR3 DNA sequence: TGTGCCAGCAGCATTGGACTCTTCCAGTACTTC. Translation gives CASSIGLFQYF.

The chain has TRBV27 and TRBJ2-1, with a possible D match to TRBD2 (6 bases). This CDR3 has 15 amino acids. Looked up from germline, CDR1 is MNHEY and CDR2 is SMNVEV (reference sequence). V gave up 6 bases and J gave up 7 bases, with 19 bases separating them. The CDR3 sequence is CASSRPGLGPNEQFF. CDR3 DNA sequence: TGTGCCAGCAGCCGACCGGGACTGGGACCGAATGAGCAGTTCTTC.

This clone has a handful of counts. The V and J genes are TRBV11-2 and TRBJ1-3; D possibly corresponds to TRBD1 (5 bases). This CDR3 region has 13 residues. Trimming shortened V by 5 bases and J by 1 base, and 6 bases separated the two germline ends. Germline V gene lookup returns CDR1 SGHAT and CDR2 FQNNGV. The CDR3 loop is CASSPGSGNTIYF. In DNA, the CDR3 is TGTGCCAGCAGCCCAGGGTCTGGAAACACCATATATTTT.

The chain couples TRBV7-2 to TRBJ2-7, with D maybe TRBD1 (6 bases). V lost 5 bases and J 3 bases, leaving 14 bases between the germline ends. The CDR3 spans 14 residues. Germline V gene sequence: CDR1 SGHTA, CDR2 FQGNSA. Here the CDR3 DNA reads TGTGCCAGCAGCCCCCCAGACAGGTTCTACGAGCAGTACTTC. Protein: CASSPPDRFYEQYF.

The genes are TRBV27 and TRBJ1-6, with D possibly being TRBD1 (5 bases). The CDR3 runs 14 residues. The germline V and J ends were trimmed by 5 bases and 10 bases, with 15 bases remaining between them. CDR1 MNHEY and CDR2 SMNVEV come from the germline V gene (reference sequence). Here the CDR3 reads CASSLYRWGSPLHF. The CDR3 coding sequence is TGTGCCAGCAGTCTCTACAGGTGGGGATCACCCCTCCACTTT.

The chain joins TRBV18 to TRBJ2-7, with TRBD2 matching 11 bases. Germline V gene sequence: CDR1 KGHSH, CDR2 LQKENI. After removal of 6 bases from V and 3 bases from J, the junction contained 7 bases not matched to a gene. The CDR3 sequence is 15 residues long. The CDR3 loop reads CASSPGLADLYEQYF. CDR3 coding DNA: TGTGCCAGCTCCCCGGGACTAGCGGATCTCTACGAGCAGTACTTC.

The chain couples TRBV29-1 to TRBJ1-2; weak D call: TRBD1 (6 bases). With 6 bases removed from V and 4 bases from J, the gap between germline ends came to 15 bases. The germline CDR1 and CDR2 sequences are SQVTM and ANQGSEA. The CDR3 spans 13 residues. For the CDR3, the DNA is TGCAGCGTAGGGGGGGTGGGAAGCTATGGCTACACCTTC. It encodes CSVGGVGSYGYTF.